This T cell receptor beta chain was sequenced in a study of T cell changes during pregnancy in multiple sclerosis. Trimming at V came to 6 bases and at J to 8 bases, leaving 9 bases not matched to a gene. CDR3 length: 15 amino acids. CDR1 is LNHDA and CDR2 is SQIVND in the germline V gene (reference sequence). TCRdb's copy holds only in-frame clones and misses some; the assay was immunoSEQ multiplex PCR. This sample has over 30,000 clones, with around 92% found just once. Source: CD4+ T cells from peripheral blood mononuclear cells, taken after pregnancy. This receptor was taken from a female donor with multiple sclerosis, enrolled in a pregnancy study. V usage is TRBV19 and J usage is TRBJ1-4; 10 bases line up with TRBD1. This CDR3 reads CASSQGQGISEKLFF. Here the CDR3 DNA reads TGTGCCAGTAGCCAGGGACAGGGGATAAGCGAAAAACTGTTTTTT.